Listed here are 2 T cell receptor beta chains from one sample, sequenced in a study of PD-1 blockade in classical Hodgkin lymphoma. Relapse was seen in all patients after autologous stem cell transplantation, and brentuximab vedotin exposure was variable. Measured with immunoSEQ multiplex PCR; TCRdb has only the in-frame clones, and not every one. The table lists some 150,000 clones, around 73% of them singletons. The specimen was peripheral blood mononuclear cells (PBMCs), collected before the second cycle of nivolumab. The receptor set was obtained from a human donor with classical Hodgkin lymphoma.

The CDR3 is CASRTGAAYGYTF. The CDR3 DNA reads as TGTGCCAGCAGGACCGGGGCTGCATATGGCTACACCTTC. The rearrangement joins TRBV5-6 to TRBJ1-2; tentatively, D is TRBD1 (5 bases). V gave up 5 bases and J gave up 5 bases, with 13 bases separating them. The CDR3 loop spans 13 amino acids. Looked up from germline, CDR1 is SGHDT and CDR2 is YYEEEE.

This rearrangement joins TRBV10-3 to TRBJ1-3; D is unclear. Trimming pared 0 bases from V and 0 bases from J, leaving 9 bases between. CDR1 and CDR2 from the germline V gene are ENHRY and SYGVKD. CDR3 size: 16 residues. CDR3 protein: CAISESEANSGNTIYF. DNA for the CDR3: TGTGCCATCAGTGAGTCGGAAGCCAACTCTGGAAACACCATATATTTT.